Each of the 28 T cell receptor beta chains below was sequenced from the same sample in a study of Tregs in tolerant kidney transplant recipients. Some clones are missing from TCRdb's copy, which holds only in-frame ones; the method was immunoSEQ multiplex PCR. The sample yields 54,000 or so clones, about 90% seen once. The nonmyeloablative bone marrow transplants came from related graft donors, with transient mixed chimerism. Source: CD8+ T cells from blood (PBMCs), taken 24 months after the transplant. The receptors originated from a human patient who received a combined kidney and bone marrow transplant. Some T cells may arise from the graft donor.

The chain links TRBV6-1 to TRBJ2-7, with TRBD1 matching over 11 bases. The ends lost 6 bases at V and 3 bases at J; junction bases unmatched: 4. CDR1 and CDR2 from the germline V gene are MNHNS and SASEGT. This CDR3 contains 14 residues. The CDR3 DNA is TGTGCCAGCAGCGCCGGGACAGGGGGCTACGAGCAGTACTTC. It is translated as CASSAGTGGYEQYF.

In its sample, this clone was seen once. One end of the junction is discordant with germline, which a read error may explain. The rearrangement joins TRBV11-2 to TRBJ2-7; TRBD1 matches at 8 bases. The CDR3 extends over 10 amino acids. Germline V CDR1 and CDR2: SGHAT, FQNNGV. DNA for the CDR3: TGTGCCACGACAGGGGAGTCGGCCCTCTTC. As protein: CATTGESALF. Variable domain in full (rest from reference TRBV11-2 and TRBJ2-7): EAGVAQSPRYKIIEKRQSVAFWCNPISGHATLYWYQQILGQGPKLLIQFQNNGVVDDSQLPKDRFSAERLKGVDSTLKIQPAKLEDSAVYLCATTGESALFGPGTRLTVT.

The gene calls are TRBV6-5 and TRBJ2-1; no clear D. The CDR3 extends over 13 amino acids. V lost 6 bases, J lost 8 bases, and 14 bases lay in between. Germline V gene sequence: CDR1 MNHEY, CDR2 SVGAGI. In nucleotides, the CDR3 is TGTGCCAGCAGACCCGGTTTTTTCGATGAGCAGTTCTTC. Its translation is CASRPGFFDEQFF.

This clone appeared a single time. The chain has TRBV7-8 and TRBJ2-7; possibly TRBD2 for D (6 bases). The CDR3 runs 16 residues. CDR1 is SGHVS and CDR2 is FQNEAQ in the germline V gene. V was shortened by 1 base and J by 2 bases, with 15 bases between the two germline ends. This chain's CDR3 is CASSLVAGLNTYEQYF. The CDR3 DNA reads as TGTGCCAGCAGCTTAGTGGCGGGGTTAAATACCTACGAGCAGTACTTC.

This chain connects TRBV4-1 to TRBJ1-1; TRBD1 might be the D (6 bases). Germline CDR1 reads MGHRA; CDR2 reads YSYEKL. The germline V and J ends were trimmed by 0 bases and 3 bases, with 17 bases remaining between them. The length of the CDR3 is 17 residues. The DNA of the CDR3 is TGCGCCAGCAGCCAAGATAGAAAAGGACAGACATACACTGAAGCTTTCTTT. It encodes CASSQDRKGQTYTEAFF.

The CDR3 is CASSLLANEKLFF. The CDR3 region has the DNA TGTGCCAGCAGTCTCCTAGCTAATGAAAAACTGTTTTTT. V and J are TRBV25-1 and TRBJ1-4; no firm D call. Trimming stripped 5 bases from V and 3 bases from J, with 7 bases between. CDR1 is MGHDK, CDR2 SYGVNS, per germline. The length of the CDR3 is 13 residues.

This clone was seen a single time. V is TRBV12-5 and J is TRBJ2-1, with D perhaps TRBD2 (6 bases). The CDR3 length is 16 residues. The germline CDR1 and CDR2 sequences are LGHNT and FRNRAP. Trimming left V 3 bases short and J 5 bases short, with 17 bases between. The CDR3 sequence is CASGFGAGRINNEQFF. The CDR3 region has the DNA TGTGCTAGTGGTTTTGGCGCGGGACGGATTAACAATGAGCAGTTCTTC. The full variable domain, rest sourced from reference TRBV12-5 and TRBJ2-1, is DARVTQTPRHKVTEMGQEVTMRCQPILGHNTVFWYRQTMMQGLELLAYFRNRAPLDDSGMPKDRFSAEMPDATLATLKIQPSEPRDSAVYFCASGFGAGRINNEQFFGPGTRLTVL.

This rearrangement joins TRBV7-6 to TRBJ2-2; 9 nucleotides line up with TRBD2. The CDR3 is 19 amino acids. Trimming removed 2 bases from V and 4 bases from J; junction bases left unmatched: 14. CDR1 SGHVS and CDR2 FNYEAQ come from the germline V gene. The CDR3 region has the DNA TGTGCCAGCAGCTTAAGTCCTACTGCGGGGGGGCACCGCACCGGGGAGCTGTTTTTT. This codes for CASSLSPTAGGHRTGELFF.

The chain recombines TRBV11-3 with TRBJ2-5, with D maybe TRBD2 (6 bases). V was pared by 11 bases and J by 2 bases, with 9 bases between. CDR1 and CDR2 from the germline V gene are SGHNT and YENEEA. There are 11 residues in the CDR3. CDR3 nucleotide sequence: TGTGCCTCCCGGGAGCAAGAGACCCAGTACTTC. Translated: CASREQETQYF. Complete variable domain (other parts from reference TRBV11-3 and TRBJ2-5): EAGVVQSPRYKIIEKKQPVAFWCNPISGHNTLYWYLQNLGQGPELLIRYENEEAVDDSQLPKDRFSAERLKGVDSTLKIQPAELGDSAVYLCASREQETQYFGPGTRLLVL.

The table lists this clone with a count of one. The genes are TRBV2 and TRBJ2-5; 8 bases align to TRBD1. Trimming took 6 bases from V and 5 from J; bases not matched to a gene: 14. CDR1 SNHLY and CDR2 FYNNEI come from the germline V gene. The CDR3 consists of 16 residues. The CDR3 protein is CASSDRGEAVRETQYF. The CDR3 DNA sequence: TGTGCCAGCAGCGACAGGGGTGAAGCCGTTAGGGAGACCCAGTACTTC.

The chain employs TRBV7-7 and TRBJ2-3, with 7 bases matching TRBD2. The CDR3 spans 13 residues. Germline V gives CDR1 SSHAT, CDR2 FNYEAQ (reference sequence). V gave up 5 bases and J gave up 3 bases; unmatched junction bases: 2. The CDR3 DNA reads as TGTGCCAGCAGCGCGGGACTAACAGATACGCAGTATTTT. Protein: CASSAGLTDTQYF.

The chain recombines TRBV7-2 with TRBJ2-1; possibly TRBD2 for D (5 bases). This CDR3 contains 16 residues. The germline V gene has CDR1 SGHTA and CDR2 FQGNSA. V lost 6 bases, J lost 4 bases, and 19 bases lay in between. The CDR3 DNA sequence: TGTGCCAGCAGTTCTCGGAGCGGAGCGGCTTACAATGAGCAGTTCTTC. Protein sequence: CASSSRSGAAYNEQFF.

The sample holds one count of this clone. This chain joins TRBV11-2 and TRBJ2-7; 9 bases match TRBD1. The CDR3 spans 14 residues. From germline, CDR1 is SGHAT and CDR2 FQNNGV. V shed 4 bases, J shed 6 bases, and the junction held 7 bases outside the gene matches. CDR3 bases: TGTGCCAGCAGCTCCGGGACAGGGTCTATCGAGCAGTACTTC. This translates into CASSSGTGSIEQYF.

The chain uses TRBV5-6 and TRBJ2-7, with 7 positions matching TRBD2. V lost 1 base, J lost 3 bases, and 7 bases stayed unmatched. This CDR3 has 15 amino acids. Germline-derived CDR1 and CDR2 are SGHDT and YYEEEE. The CDR3 DNA follows: TGTGCCAGCAGCTTGTCGACAGCGGGGAACTACGAGCAGTACTTC. It yields the protein CASSLSTAGNYEQYF.

The chain has TRBV13 and TRBJ2-7, with D maybe TRBD2 (5 bases). The CDR3 extends over 14 amino acids. CDR1 PRHDT and CDR2 FYEKMQ come from the germline V gene (reference sequence). The V gene lost 1 base and the J gene lost 0 bases, with 7 bases spanning the gap. Written as DNA, the CDR3 is TGTGCCAGCAGCTTAGTAGCGTACTCCTACGAGCAGTACTTC. The encoded protein is CASSLVAYSYEQYF.

V gene TRBV27 combines with J gene TRBJ2-7; possible D gene TRBD2, 5 bases. Germline V gene data show CDR1 as MNHEY and CDR2 as SMNVEV (reference sequence). CDR3 length equals 14 residues. Trimming pared 8 bases from V and 2 bases from J, leaving 16 bases between. CDR3 nucleotide sequence: TGTGCCAGCTCAAAATGGGGAGATACCTACGAGCAGTACTTC. Protein sequence: CASSKWGDTYEQYF.

The chain recombines TRBV5-4 with TRBJ2-5; 7 bases are shared with TRBD2. The V and J ends lost 4 bases and 2 bases, in that order; junction bases with no gene match: 5. Germline V gene sequence: CDR1 SGHNT, CDR2 YYREEE (reference sequence). The CDR3 length is 14 residues. The DNA of the CDR3 is TGTGCCAGCAGCGAAGGACTAGTGCAAGAGACCCAGTACTTC. It yields the protein CASSEGLVQETQYF.

The chain links TRBV2 to TRBJ1-1; no firm D call. The CDR3 is 13 residues long. Germline V CDR1 and CDR2: SNHLY, FYNNEI. V gave up 11 bases and J gave up 2 bases, with 15 bases separating them. CDR3 residues: CASALPGNTEAFF. The CDR3 bases are TGTGCCTCAGCTCTCCCAGGCAACACTGAAGCTTTCTTT.

The rearrangement links TRBV4-3 to TRBJ2-1; maybe TRBD2 (7 bases). The V end lost 4 bases, the J end lost 5 bases, and 21 bases lay between the germline ends. The CDR3 length is 17 residues. Germline V gene lookup returns CDR1 LGHNA and CDR2 YSLEER. The CDR3 here is CASSPVYGGRPHNEQFF. DNA of the CDR3: TGCGCCAGCAGCCCGGTGTACGGGGGGCGCCCACACAATGAGCAGTTCTTC.

The chain uses TRBV7-2 and TRBJ1-2, with 7 bases aligning to TRBD1. The CDR3 runs 12 residues. Germline CDR1 is SGHTA and CDR2 is FQGNSA. V gave up 9 bases and J gave up 8 bases; unmatched junction bases: 9. CDR3 DNA: TGTGCCAGTCTAGGGGGCGCGGGGGGCTACACCTTC. This translates into CASLGGAGGYTF.

The V gene is TRBV5-1, the J gene TRBJ2-1; 10 bases fit TRBD2. Germline V CDR1 and CDR2: SGHRS, YFSETQ. Trimming took 3 bases from V and 8 from J; bases not matched to a gene: 14. The CDR3 loop spans 17 amino acids. The DNA for the CDR3 is TGCGCCAGCAGCTCCCAACTGACTAGCGGGTACCCCGATGAGCAGTTCTTC. Protein sequence: CASSSQLTSGYPDEQFF.

The chain is built from TRBV11-3 and TRBJ2-7, with 7 positions matching TRBD2. V lost 0 bases to trimming and J lost 2 bases; unmatched junction nucleotides: 4. The germline gives CDR1 SGHNT, CDR2 YENEEA. The CDR3 runs to 15 residues. CDR3 residues: CASSLDWGGTYEQYF. The CDR3 DNA sequence: TGTGCCAGCAGCTTAGATTGGGGGGGTACCTACGAGCAGTACTTC.

The chain recombines TRBV6-5 with TRBJ2-6, with D unresolved. Germline V gives CDR1 MNHEY, CDR2 SVGAGI. The V end was cut by 10 bases, the J end by 0 bases, with 4 bases between. There are 12 residues in the CDR3. The chain's CDR3 is CATLSGANVLTF. CDR3 coding DNA: TGTGCCACCCTCTCTGGGGCCAACGTCCTGACTTTC.

This rearrangement joins TRBV29-1 to TRBJ2-1; D call uncertain. Per germline, CDR1 SQVTM and CDR2 ANQGSEA. This CDR3 is built from 11 residues. Trimming removed 7 bases from V and 7 bases from J, with 11 bases in between. The DNA of the CDR3 is TGCAGCGCCAGTTCTTTAAATGAGCAGTTCTTC. Translating it yields CSASSLNEQFF.

The V call is TRBV4-1, the J call TRBJ2-2, with 9 bases identical to TRBD1. Trimming removed 1 base from V and 6 bases from J; junction bases left unmatched: 3. The germline V gene encodes CDR1 MGHRA and CDR2 YSYEKL. There are 15 residues in the CDR3. The CDR3: CASSQAGQGSGELFF. CDR3 nucleotides: TGCGCCAGCAGCCAAGCCGGACAGGGGTCCGGGGAGCTGTTTTTT.

The gene calls are TRBV6-5 and TRBJ2-7; 7 bases are a match to TRBD2. With 7 bases clipped from V and 0 bases from J, the junction kept 0 bases outside the gene matches. The CDR3 spans 12 residues. Per germline, CDR1 MNHEY and CDR2 SVGAGI. The CDR3 sequence is CASTSGSYEQYF. DNA of the CDR3: TGTGCCAGCACTAGCGGCTCCTACGAGCAGTACTTC.

In this sample, this clone turned up a few times. The sample holds other DNA sequences that translate to the same CDR3. The chain combines TRBV25-1 with TRBJ1-6, with 7 bases lining up with TRBD1. J was trimmed by 7 bases and V by 7 bases; bases with no gene match: 7. From germline, CDR1 is MGHDK and CDR2 SYGVNS. The CDR3 has 14 amino acids. CDR3 amino acids: CASTWGQLNSPLHF. The CDR3 coding sequence is TGTGCCAGCACCTGGGGACAGTTAAATTCACCCCTCCACTTT.

The chain carries TRBV6-1 and TRBJ1-1, with D unclear. The CDR3 totals 12 residues. The ends were cut back, 2 bases at V and 7 bases at J, with 8 bases in the middle. Germline CDR1 MNHNS, CDR2 SASEGT. This CDR3 reads CASSELTREAFF. DNA of the CDR3: TGTGCCAGCAGTGAATTGACACGTGAAGCTTTCTTT.